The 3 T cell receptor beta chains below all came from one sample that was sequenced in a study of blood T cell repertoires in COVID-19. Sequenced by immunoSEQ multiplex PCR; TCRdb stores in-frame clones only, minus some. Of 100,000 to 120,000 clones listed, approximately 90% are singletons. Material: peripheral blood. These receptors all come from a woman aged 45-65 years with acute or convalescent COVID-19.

The CDR3 region has the DNA TGTGCTAGTGGTTTGGTACTCTATGGCAGGGAAGGACAGCCCCAGCATTTT. The encoded protein is CASGLVLYGREGQPQHF. The chain recombines TRBV12-5 with TRBJ1-5; weak D call: TRBD1 (5 bases). The CDR3 loop spans 17 amino acids. With 0 bases removed from V and 7 bases from J, the gap between germline ends came to 19 bases. CDR1 is LGHNT and CDR2 is FRNRAP in the germline V gene.

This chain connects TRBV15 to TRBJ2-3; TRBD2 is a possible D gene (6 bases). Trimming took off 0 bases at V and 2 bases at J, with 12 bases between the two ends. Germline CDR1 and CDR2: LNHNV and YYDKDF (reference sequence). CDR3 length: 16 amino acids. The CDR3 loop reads CATSREGWGVTDTQYF. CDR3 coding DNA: TGTGCCACCAGCAGAGAAGGTTGGGGGGTCACAGATACGCAGTATTTT.

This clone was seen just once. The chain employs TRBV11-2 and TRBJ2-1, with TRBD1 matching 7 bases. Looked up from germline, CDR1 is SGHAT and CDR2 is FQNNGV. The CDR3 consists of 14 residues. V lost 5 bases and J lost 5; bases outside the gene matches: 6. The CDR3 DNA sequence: TGTGCCAGCAGCCTCCGACAGGGTAACAATGAGCAGTTCTTC. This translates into CASSLRQGNNEQFF.